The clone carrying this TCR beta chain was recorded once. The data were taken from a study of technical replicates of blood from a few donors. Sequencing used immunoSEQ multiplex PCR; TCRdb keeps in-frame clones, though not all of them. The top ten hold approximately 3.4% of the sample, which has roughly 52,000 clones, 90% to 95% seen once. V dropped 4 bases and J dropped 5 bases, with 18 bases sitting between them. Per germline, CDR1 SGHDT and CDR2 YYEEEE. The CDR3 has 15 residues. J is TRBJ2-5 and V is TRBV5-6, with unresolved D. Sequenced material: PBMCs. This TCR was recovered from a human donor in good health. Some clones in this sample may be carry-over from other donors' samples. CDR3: CASSPYVDLRETQYF. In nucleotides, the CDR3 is TGTGCCAGCAGCCCCTACGTAGACCTGAGGGAGACCCAGTACTTC.